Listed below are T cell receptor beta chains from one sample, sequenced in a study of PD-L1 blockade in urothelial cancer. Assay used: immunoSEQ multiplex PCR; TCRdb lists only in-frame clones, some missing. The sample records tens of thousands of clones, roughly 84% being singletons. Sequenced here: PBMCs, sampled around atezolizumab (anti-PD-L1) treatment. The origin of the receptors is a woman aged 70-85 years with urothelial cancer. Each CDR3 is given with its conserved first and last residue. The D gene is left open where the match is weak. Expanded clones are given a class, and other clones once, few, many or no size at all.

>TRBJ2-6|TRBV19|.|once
TGTGCCAGTAAAGACTCCTCTGGGGCCAACGTCCTGACTTTC
CASKDSSGANVLTF
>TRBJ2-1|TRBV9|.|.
TGTGCCAGCAGCCCTAAGCGGAGCTCCTACAATGAGCAGTTCTTC
CASSPKRSSYNEQFF
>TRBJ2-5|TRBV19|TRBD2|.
TGTGCCAGTAGCGGCGGGGGTGGAGGGGAGACCCAGTACTTC
CASSGGGGGETQYF
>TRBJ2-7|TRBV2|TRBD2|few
TGTGCCAGCAACGAAGGGGGACTAGCGGCGGAGCAGTACTTC
CASNEGGLAAEQYF
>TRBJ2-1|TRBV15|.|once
TGTGCCACCAGCCGAGAGCGGACACCCCGCCCCCGCAATGAGCAGTTCTTC
CATSRERTPRPRNEQFF
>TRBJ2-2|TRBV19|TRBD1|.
TGTGCCAGTAGTCCTGCGACAGGGATCGGGGAGCTGTTTTTT
CASSPATGIGELFF
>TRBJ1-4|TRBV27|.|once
TGTGCCAGCAGTCCTATCGGAGGGTTTTGGACTAATGAAAAACTGTTTTTT
CASSPIGGFWTNEKLFF
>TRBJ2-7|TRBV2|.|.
TGTGCCAGCAGTGGAGGTTACTTCACCGCCGAGCAGTACTTC
CASSGGYFTAEQYF
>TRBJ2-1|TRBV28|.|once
TGTGCCAGCAGTTTAGTGGCGACAGGACTCTACAATGAGCAGTTCTTC
CASSLVATGLYNEQFF
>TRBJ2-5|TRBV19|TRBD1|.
TGTGCCAGTAGTATTGGGGACAGGGGGCAGGAGACCCAGTACTTC
CASSIGDRGQETQYF
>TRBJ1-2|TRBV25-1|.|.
TGTGCCAGCAGTGAATATTGGCCTAGCGCAGACTATGGCTACACCTTC
CASSEYWPSADYGYTF
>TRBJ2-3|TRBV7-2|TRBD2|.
TGTGCCAGCAGCCCTCGTTCTAGCGGAAACACAGATACGCAGTATTTT
CASSPRSSGNTDTQYF
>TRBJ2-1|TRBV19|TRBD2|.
TGTGCCAGTAGTATTCACCTACTAGCGGAGTACAATGAGCAGTTCTTC
CASSIHLLAEYNEQFF
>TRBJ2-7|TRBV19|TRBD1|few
TGTGCCAGTAGAGGCGCCGGGACAGGGAGCGAGCAGTACTTC
CASRGAGTGSEQYF
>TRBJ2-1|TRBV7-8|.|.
TGTGCCAGCAGCAAAGAGGGCCCCTACAATGAGCAGTTCTTC
CASSKEGPYNEQFF
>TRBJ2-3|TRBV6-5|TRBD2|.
TGTGCCAGCAGTCGTAGCGGGGGGGCAGCAGATACGCAGTATTTT
CASSRSGGAADTQYF
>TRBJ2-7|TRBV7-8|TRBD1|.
TGTGCCAGCAGCTTAGCCTGGGGACAGGGGAGTCACGAGCAGTACTTC
CASSLAWGQGSHEQYF
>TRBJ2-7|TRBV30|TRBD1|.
TGTGCCTGGAGGCCCCTTGGGACAGGTGGAGAGCAGTACTTC
CAWRPLGTGGEQYF
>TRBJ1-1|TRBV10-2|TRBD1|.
TGCGCCTCACAAACAGGGGACACTGAAGCTTTCTTT
CASQTGDTEAFF
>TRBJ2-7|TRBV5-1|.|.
TGCGCCAGCAGCGCAACCGGGACTCACTACGAGCAGTACTTC
CASSATGTHYEQYF
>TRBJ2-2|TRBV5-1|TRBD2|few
TGCGCCAGCAGCTTGAACGGGGGGGCGCCCGGGGAGCTGTTTTTT
CASSLNGGAPGELFF
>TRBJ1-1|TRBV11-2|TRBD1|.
TGTGCCAGCAGCTTACTGACAGGGTTGAACACTGAAGCTTTCTTT
CASSLLTGLNTEAFF
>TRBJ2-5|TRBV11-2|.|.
TGTGCCAGCAGCTTAGGGGTCGGGGAGACCCAGTACTTC
CASSLGVGETQYF
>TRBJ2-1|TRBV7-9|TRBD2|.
TGTGCCAGCAGCCAAACTAGCGTCGACAATGAGCAGTTCTTC
CASSQTSVDNEQFF
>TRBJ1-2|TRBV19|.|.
TGTGCCAGTAGTATTGGCCTTAACTATGGCTACACCTTC
CASSIGLNYGYTF
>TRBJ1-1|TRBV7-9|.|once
TGTGCCAGCAGCTTAGGTCGCACTGAAGCTTTCTTT
CASSLGRTEAFF
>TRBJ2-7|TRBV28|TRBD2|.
TGTGCCAGCAGTTTATTTGGACTAGCGGGAGGCTCCAAGCAGTACTTC
CASSLFGLAGGSKQYF
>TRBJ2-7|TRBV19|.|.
TGTGCCACCCGCCAGGGTGGCGTATCCTACGAGCAGTACTTC
CATRQGGVSYEQYF
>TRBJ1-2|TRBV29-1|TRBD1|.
TGCAGCGTTGCCCGGACAGGGGACTATGGCTACACCTTC
CSVARTGDYGYTF